One sample yielded the 27 T cell receptor delta chains listed below, sequenced in a study of γδ T cells in repeated Plasmodium falciparum infection. Vgamma9/Vdelta2+ and Vdelta2-negative gammadelta T cells were flow-sorted from PBMC for bulk sequencing. TCRdb reanalysed the multiplex PCR reads with CATT. The sample carries 75,000 to 95,000 delta-chain clones, over 0.9% recorded once. The sequenced sample was gamma-delta T cells from blood. These TCRs come from a pool of human donors (malaria-infected and uninfected, not separated).

This clone was found a few times. The mismatch at residue 3 between this DNA's translation and the TCRdb protein of a much larger clone likely reflects a read error; the protein shown is translated from the DNA. The V gene is TRDV1, the J gene TRDJ1, with TRDD3 matching 9 bases. No J segment appears in TCRdb, so it was assigned here by matching the sequence to germline. This CDR3 spans 18 amino acids. The germline V gene has CDR1 TSWWSYY and CDR2 QGS. CDR3 in amino acids: CAPGELAPGGLYTDKLIF. CDR3 DNA sequence: TGTGCTCCTGGGGAACTAGCCCCTGGGGGATTGTACACCGATAAACTCATCTTT.

This clone appeared a few times. TCRdb's listed protein matches a much larger clone and diverges from this DNA's translation at residue 4, likely through a read error; the protein shown comes from the DNA. The rearrangement uses TRDV2 and TRDJ1, with TRDD3 identical over 9 bases. The J gene was not available in TCRdb and was assigned here by matching the DNA to germline segments. The CDR3 runs 18 residues. CDR1 is GEAIGNYY and CDR2 is EKD in the germline V gene. The CDR3 loop reads CACGTLNLGDLGADKLIF. The CDR3 bases are TGTGCCTGTGGCACCCTAAATCTGGGGGATTTAGGGGCCGATAAACTCATCTTT.

This clone was counted a single time. J is TRDJ1 and V is TRDV2; the D gene is possibly TRDD3 (5 bases). TCRdb is silent on the J gene; assignment here came from matching the DNA to germline. The CDR3 is made up of 13 amino acids. Per the germline V gene, CDR1 is GEAIGNYY and CDR2 is EKD. Trimming cost V 5 bases and J 4 bases, with 13 bases left between them. The CDR3 is CACGTGSGDKLIF. The CDR3 bases are TGTGCCTGTGGAACTGGATCCGGCGATAAACTCATCTTT.

The sample holds many counts of this clone. Germline and junction disagree at one end, which may indicate a read error. The sample contains more than one DNA sequence encoding this CDR3. The genes are TRDV1 and TRDJ1; a weak D match, TRDD2 (8 bases). Germline V lookup: CDR1 TSWWSYY, CDR2 QGS. This CDR3 contains 22 residues. In DNA form, the CDR3 reads TGTGCCCTTGGGGAGGAGACTTCCTACCTGAGCTGGGGGCTTCGGTACACCGATAAACTCATCTTT. It is translated as CALGEETSYLSWGLRYTDKLIF.

Regarding this clone: This sequence is one base from a far larger clone and is likely a read error. The same CDR3 can be traced to other DNA sequences in this sample. No J gene call was made, and the V gene is TRDV2; the table's TRDD3 call for D was not verified on the DNA. CDR1 GEAIGNYY and CDR2 EKD come from the germline V gene. This CDR3 spans 18 amino acids. CDR3 sequence: CACDTGRIGVGDTDKLIF. CDR3 nucleotide sequence: TGTGCCTGTGACACCGGTCGAATCGGGGTGGGAGACACCGATAAGCTCATCTTT.

In its sample, this clone was seen many times. The V gene is TRDV2, the J gene TRDJ3, with D possibly being TRDD3 (5 bases). The V and J ends lost 0 bases and 0 bases respectively, with 20 bases between them. The CDR3 is made up of 21 amino acids. Germline V gene data show CDR1 as GEAIGNYY and CDR2 as EKD. CDR3: CACDTVGVPNDSSWDTRQMFF. The CDR3 nucleotides are TGTGCCTGTGACACCGTTGGGGTCCCGAATGACAGCTCCTGGGACACCCGACAGATGTTTTTC.

In regard to this clone: This DNA's translation and the protein TCRdb lists, from a much larger clone, do not match at residue 14, likely due to a read error; the protein shown is translated from the DNA. With the J gene uncalled, the V gene is TRDV2; the D call TRDD3 from the table was never checked on the DNA. This CDR3 is 16 amino acids long. Germline CDR1 is GEAIGNYY and CDR2 is EKD. In DNA, the CDR3 is TGTGCCTGTGACACCGAAGGGGAGACTTACACCGATAAACCCATCTTT. Translated, it gives CACDTEGETYTDKPIF.

A remark on this clone: This likely traces to a read error, being one base from a far larger clone. Within the sample, other DNA sequences also encode this same CDR3. The V and J genes are TRDV1 and TRDJ1, with D possibly TRDD2 on 8 matching bases. The CDR3 sequence is 22 residues long. V lost 1 base to trimming and J lost 5 bases, with 35 bases between them. Germline V gives CDR1 TSWWSYY, CDR2 QGS. CDR3 DNA sequence: TGTGCTCTTGGGGAACCCGACGCTTCCTACAAAACTGGGGACTCTCGGGGGGATAAACTCATCTTT. It yields the protein CALGEPDASYKTGDSRGDKLIF.

This clone showed up many times. This is likely an artifact of a read error, given a far larger clone one base away. The sample carries other DNA sequences with the same CDR3. J is TRDJ1 and V is TRDV2, with 10 bases matching TRDD3. Because TCRdb records no J gene, it was assigned here through a match of the DNA to germline. CDR3 length: 20 amino acids. Germline V lookup: CDR1 GEAIGNYY, CDR2 EKD. Germline trimming cut 0 bases from V and 0 bases from J; bases unmatched to any gene: 15. This CDR3 is CACDTDQNWGIEGYTDKLIF. The CDR3 nucleotides are TGTGCCTGTGACACCGATCAAAACTGGGGGATCGAAGGGTACACCGATAAACTCATCTTT.

Concerning this clone: This likely stems from a read error, as it lies one base from a far larger clone. At the DNA level, this CDR3 is encoded by other sequences in the same sample as well. This rearrangement joins TRDV1 to TRDJ1; 9 nucleotides match TRDD3. No J segment appears in TCRdb, so it was assigned here by matching the sequence to germline. The germline V gene encodes CDR1 TSWWSYY and CDR2 QGS. After removal of 1 base from V and 4 bases from J, the junction contained 34 bases not matched to a gene. The CDR3 runs to 25 residues. The CDR3 reads CALGEQKNLALPYLLGDMVDDKLIF. CDR3 nucleotide sequence: TGTGCTCTTGGGGAACAGAAAAATCTCGCCTTGCCTTATTTATTGGGGGATATGGTGGACGATAAACTCATCTTT.

The table lists this clone with a few counts. A single base is all that separates this from a far larger clone, so a read error is likely. The same CDR3 can be traced to other DNA sequences in this sample. This chain connects TRDV2 to TRDJ1; D possibly corresponds to TRDD2 (5 bases). No J segment appears in TCRdb, so it was assigned here by matching the sequence to germline. Germline V CDR1 and CDR2: GEAIGNYY, EKD. The CDR3 has 15 amino acids. V lost 3 bases, J lost 0 bases, and 13 bases lay in between. The CDR3 is CACDPLLPYTDKLIF. DNA for the CDR3: TGTGCCTGTGACCCCCTTCTACCATACACCGATAAACTCATCTTT.

About this clone itself: A far larger clone lies a single base away; this is likely a read error. The identical CDR3 is also encoded by other nucleotide sequences in the sample. This chain links TRDV1 with TRDJ1, with 9 bases lining up with TRDD3. Here the J gene came from matching the DNA to germline, since TCRdb omits it. This CDR3 is 19 amino acids long. Germline trimming cut 1 base from V and 3 bases from J; bases unmatched to any gene: 15. CDR1 TSWWSYY and CDR2 QGS come from the germline V gene. The CDR3 region is CALGEPTILGDLPSDKLIF. CDR3 DNA: TGTGCTCTTGGGGAACCCACTATTCTGGGGGATTTACCTTCCGATAAACTCATCTTT.

To note about this clone: TCRdb lists the protein of a much larger clone for this DNA, which differs at residue 15, so this is likely a read error; the protein given here is translated from the DNA itself. V gene assignment gives TRDV2, but the J gene was left uncalled; TRDD3 is taken as the D call from the table, unchecked against the DNA. The CDR3 contains 17 residues. In germline, CDR1 is GEAIGNYY, CDR2 EKD. The chain's CDR3 is CACDTLARGDNTDKHIF. The CDR3, as DNA: TGTGCCTGTGACACCCTAGCCCGGGGGGATAACACCGATAAACACATCTTT.

This clone was counted only a few times. The protein that TCRdb holds for this DNA derives from a much larger clone and differs from the translated DNA at residue 13, which likely indicates a read error; the protein shown here is translated from the DNA. The gene calls are TRDV2 and TRDJ2; 10 nucleotides align to TRDD3. The J gene, missing from TCRdb, was assigned here through DNA to germline matching. The J segment lost 2 bases and the V segment lost 0 bases, leaving 14 bases of the junction unmatched. Germline loops: CDR1 GEAIGNYY, CDR2 EKD. This CDR3 spans 20 amino acids. Here the CDR3 reads CACDTLTGGSSKELTAQLFF. The CDR3 region has the DNA TGTGCCTGTGACACCCTTACTGGGGGATCGAGCAAAGAGTTGACAGCACAACTCTTCTTT.

This clone appeared a few times. A far larger clone differs by one base, so this is likely a read error. This chain joins TRDV1 and TRDJ1; 10 bases are shared with TRDD3. The J gene comes from matching the DNA to germline here; TCRdb lacks it. Germline V lookup: CDR1 TSWWSYY, CDR2 QGS. The CDR3 spans 18 residues. The CDR3 DNA reads as TGTGCCCTTAGCCCCTACGCACGCTGGGGGATATCGACCGATAAACTCATCTTT. It is translated as CALSPYARWGISTDKLIF.

Concerning this clone itself: It is likely a read error: a sequence one base away is far more abundant. This sample also contains other DNA sequences that code for the same CDR3. For the V gene the call is TRDV2; the J gene has no call; the D segment call TRDD3 is taken from the table without a DNA check. The germline CDR1 and CDR2 sequences are GEAIGNYY and EKD. The CDR3 covers 16 residues. CDR3 in amino acids: CACDLLGDTRSDKLIF. CDR3 nucleotide sequence: TGTGCCTGTGACCTACTGGGGGATACGCGGAGCGATAAGCTCATCTTT.

This clone was recorded many times. TCRdb's entry gives the protein of a much larger clone, which mismatches this DNA's translation at residue 18, likely from a read error; the protein reported here is translated from the DNA. The V gene is TRDV2; the J gene was not called; the D call of TRDD3 is as the table states it, not checked on the DNA. CDR1 is GEAIGNYY and CDR2 is EKD in the germline V gene. This CDR3 spans 20 amino acids. This CDR3 reads CACDAPSGSGGPGFTDKFIF. CDR3 bases: TGTGCCTGTGACGCTCCGTCTGGGTCTGGGGGGCCTGGCTTCACCGATAAATTCATCTTT.

In the case of this clone: This DNA translates differently at residue 16 from the TCRdb protein, which is that of a much larger clone; a read error is likely, and the protein shown is the DNA's own translation. No J gene was named, though the V gene is TRDV1; the table's D gene call, TRDD3, was not cross checked with the DNA. The CDR3 length is 18 residues. CDR1 and CDR2 from the germline V gene are TSWWSYY and QGS. CDR3 sequence reads: CALGDAPGGGQYTDKPIF. The CDR3 nucleotides are TGTGCTCTTGGGGACGCCCCCGGAGGGGGACAGTACACCGATAAACCCATCTTT.

On this clone itself: The protein TCRdb lists belongs to a much larger clone and differs from this DNA's translation at residue 12, which points to a read error; the protein shown is made from the DNA. V and J are TRDV2 and TRDJ1, with 9 bases matching TRDD2. TCRdb supplies no J gene; here it was assigned by aligning the nucleotide sequence to germline. Trimming cost V 4 bases and J 1 base; bases outside gene matches: 24. Germline V gene sequence: CDR1 GEAIGNYY, CDR2 EKD. The CDR3 consists of 21 residues. The CDR3 DNA reads TGTGCCTGTGATCGGTGCCTTCCTACTACTGGGAGATACAGGTCCACCGATAAACTCATCTTT. Translation gives CACDRCLPTTGRYRSTDKLIF.

This clone was picked up a small number of times. With a far larger clone one base away, a read error is the likely cause. The identical CDR3 is also encoded by other nucleotide sequences in the sample. V gene TRDV1 combines with J gene TRDJ1; 10 bases map to TRDD3. In the absence of a J gene in TCRdb, the DNA was matched to germline to assign it here. The germline CDR1 and CDR2 sequences are TSWWSYY and QGS. This CDR3 is 23 amino acids long. V lost 2 bases to trimming and J lost 0 bases; unmatched junction nucleotides: 24. The CDR3 nucleotides are TGTGCTCTTGGGGAAGTTCTGGCCCCCCTTGGGGGATACCCTGGGCCCTACACCGATAAACTCATCTTT. It codes for CALGEVLAPLGGYPGPYTDKLIF.

This clone has a handful of counts. The TCRdb record carries a much larger clone's protein, which differs from this DNA's translation at residue 10; a read error is the likely cause, and the protein listed here is the DNA translation. The V and J genes are TRDV2 and TRDJ1; 10 positions agree with TRDD3. The CDR3 is 16 amino acids. Trimming took 2 bases from V and 2 from J; bases not matched to a gene: 7. CDR1 GEAIGNYY and CDR2 EKD come from the germline V gene. CDR3 region: CACDNLGDTCTDKLIF. DNA for the CDR3: TGTGCCTGTGACAATTTGGGGGATACCTGTACCGATAAACTCATCTTT.

For this clone: Since a far larger clone is one base different, this is likely a read error. The sample contains more than one DNA sequence encoding this CDR3. The J gene is TRDJ1, the V gene TRDV2; D gene unclear. TCRdb carries no J gene annotation; the J gene was assigned here by matching the DNA with germline. Per germline, CDR1 GEAIGNYY and CDR2 EKD. The CDR3 has 18 residues. CDR3 sequence (DNA): TGTGCCTGTGACACCGGTCGAATCGGGGTGGGAGACACTGATAAACTCATCTTT. It yields the protein CACDTGRIGVGDTDKLIF.

As concerns this clone: The protein TCRdb lists belongs to a much larger clone and differs from this DNA's translation at residue 4, which points to a read error; the protein shown is made from the DNA. The chain employs TRDV2 and TRDJ1, with TRDD3 matching 11 bases. The J gene was missing in TCRdb and was found by matching the end of the DNA to germline. Germline V gene data show CDR1 as GEAIGNYY and CDR2 as EKD. J lost 2 bases, V lost 5 bases, and 18 bases had no gene match. There are 19 residues in the CDR3. The CDR3 sequence is CACAGLDLGDTPWTDKLIF. The CDR3 bases are TGTGCCTGTGCCGGGTTGGACCTGGGGGATACTCCGTGGACCGATAAACTCATCTTT.

In the case of this clone: The translation of this DNA and the TCRdb protein of a much larger clone differ at residue 11, probably owing to a read error; the protein shown here is translated from the DNA. The sample contains more than one DNA sequence encoding this CDR3. For the CDR3, the DNA is TGCGCTCTTGGGACCATGCTGGCCTATCGTGTCGATAAACTCATCTTT. Translating it yields CALGTMLAYRVDKLIF. V is TRDV1 and J is TRDJ1; unclear D gene. The CDR3 covers 16 residues. Germline V gene data show CDR1 as TSWWSYY and CDR2 as QGS.

Note on this clone: The protein given by TCRdb reflects a much larger clone and differs at residue 14 from this DNA's translation, likely from a read error; the protein shown is the DNA's translation. J gene calling gave no result, while the V gene is TRDV2; TRDD3 is the table's D call, not checked against the DNA. Germline-derived CDR1 and CDR2 are GEAIGNYY and EKD. The CDR3 has 16 residues. The CDR3 sequence: CACDSVAQDRTDKPIF. CDR3 nucleotides: TGTGCCTGTGACAGCGTCGCCCAGGATAGGACCGATAAACCCATCTTT.

This clone came up a few times. A read error likely explains why the TCRdb protein, taken from a much larger clone, differs from this DNA's translation at residue 17; the protein shown is translated from the DNA. The genes are TRDV1 and TRDJ1; 12 bases line up with TRDD3. Assignment of the J gene here rests on matching the DNA to germline, because TCRdb gives none. The germline gives CDR1 TSWWSYY, CDR2 QGS. The CDR3 is made up of 22 amino acids. V lost 2 bases, J lost 5 bases, and 24 bases stayed unmatched. The CDR3 coding sequence is TGTGCTCTTGGGGAAAAGACGGCCCCCGGGATGTACTGGGGGATACTTCCGGATAAACTCATCTTT. Its translation: CALGEKTAPGMYWGILPDKLIF.

In its sample, this clone was seen a few times. Translating this DNA gives a protein that differs at residue 8 from the TCRdb one, which belongs to a much larger clone; a read error is likely, and the protein shown is this translation. CDR3 nucleotide sequence: TGTGCTCTTTGGGGGGGACTGGCAGCACAACTCTTCTTT. This translates into CALWGGLAAQLFF. The genes are TRDV1 and TRDJ2; perhaps TRDD3 as D (6 bases). The CDR3 consists of 13 residues. Germline V gene data show CDR1 as TSWWSYY and CDR2 as QGS. V lost 8 bases and J 6 bases, leaving 13 bases between the germline ends.